This TCR beta chain was retrieved from a study of blood T cell repertoires in COVID-19 (dated by TCRdb to about 2020). Describing the broader study: The collaborator samples originated in the United States, Italy and Spain and spanned the acute and convalescent phases of COVID-19. The material from the prospective study consisted of cDNA or gDNA derived from T cells, B-cell-depleted T cells, or PBMCs. Deeply sampled blood TCRbeta repertoires from subjects exposed to, actively infected with, or recovered from COVID-19 were included in the dataset. The repertoires were made available in a free public database intended to serve as a resource for research on the immune response to SARS-CoV-2. Samples were obtained from the ongoing ImmuneRACE study (first 160 participants) and from 1,254 subjects provided by 6 global collaborators. Nearly every sample came with metadata listing a de-identified subject ID, COVID-19 status, age in years and sex. Where HLA class I and class II types were available, the types were taken from metadata supplied by the sample provider, not from assay-based typing. The paper's findings and limits, for the study overall: The quantity of clinical and demographic metadata differed by source and by participant and was supplied without curation.

About this clone: Its antigen has not been determined. Base quality data are lacking; no much larger clone is found one base away.

Collaborating institutions collected whole blood in K2EDTA tubes following their own protocols. For TCRbeta analysis, collaborators shipped samples in one of three forms: frozen whole blood, isolated PBMCs, or DNA extracted from either of those sample types. TCRbeta CDR3 regions were amplified from genomic DNA by means of the immunoSEQ Assay, a bias-controlled multiplex PCR. Per the original workflow: Within the assay, amplification of reference gene primers was used to estimate how many nucleated cells each sample contained. To quantify the absolute abundance of each unique TCRbeta CDR3 rearrangement, sequence reads were collapsed and filtered. For each sample, productive Simpson clonality was calculated as the square root of Simpson's diversity index across productive rearrangements. The clones in this table, taken by TCRdb from immuneACCESS, are in-frame only. Not every clone is retained; where verified, under half of the shortfall comes from an unresolved V gene, and the cause of the rest is unknown. That table gives V, J and clone size, and the DNA gave D and trimming. This sample has roughly 260,000 clones in its table, and approximately 79% of those were observed once. The top ten clonotypes cover roughly 4% of the sample.

V is shortened by 0 bases, J by 8 bases, and the region joining them spans 14 bases. The germline V gene (reference sequence) specifies LGHDT as CDR1 and YNNKEL as CDR2. The cysteine opens and the phenylalanine closes a CDR3 of 15 amino acids. The sequence is cut down to CDR3 DNA, 45 bases in frame from base 1. This TCR came from a middle-aged woman with active or convalescent COVID-19. The chain is encoded by TRBV3-1 (or the pseudogene TRBV3-2) joined to TRBJ1-3; TRBD1 is a weak D gene call, 5 bases matching. Sequenced sample: peripheral blood. The nucleotides are TGTGCCAGCAGCCAAGAACCAGGGCCCGGAGACACCATATATTTT. It translates to CASSQEPGPGDTIYF.